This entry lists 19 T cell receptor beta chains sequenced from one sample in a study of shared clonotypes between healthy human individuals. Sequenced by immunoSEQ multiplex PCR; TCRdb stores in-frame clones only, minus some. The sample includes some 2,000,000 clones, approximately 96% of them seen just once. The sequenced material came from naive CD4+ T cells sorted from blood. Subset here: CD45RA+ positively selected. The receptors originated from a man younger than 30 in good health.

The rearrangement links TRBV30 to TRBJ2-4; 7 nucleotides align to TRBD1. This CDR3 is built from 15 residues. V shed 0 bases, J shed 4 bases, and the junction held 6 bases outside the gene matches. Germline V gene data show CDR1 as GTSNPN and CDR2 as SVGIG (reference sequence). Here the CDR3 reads CAWSVSGGQKNIQYF. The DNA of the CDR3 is TGTGCCTGGAGTGTATCAGGGGGACAGAAAAACATTCAGTACTTC.

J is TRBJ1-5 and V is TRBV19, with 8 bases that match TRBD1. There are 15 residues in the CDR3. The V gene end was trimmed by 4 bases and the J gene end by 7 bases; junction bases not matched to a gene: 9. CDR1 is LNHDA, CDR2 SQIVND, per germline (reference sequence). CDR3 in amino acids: CASSTTGQGGQPQHF. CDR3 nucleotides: TGTGCCAGTAGTACCACTGGACAGGGAGGGCAGCCCCAGCATTTT.

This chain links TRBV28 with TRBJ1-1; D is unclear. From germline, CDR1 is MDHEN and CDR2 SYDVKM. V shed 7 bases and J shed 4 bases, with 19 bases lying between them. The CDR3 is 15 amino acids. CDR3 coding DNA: TGTGCCAGCATCAAAGATAGGCTTTTTGGCACTGAAGCTTTCTTT. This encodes CASIKDRLFGTEAFF. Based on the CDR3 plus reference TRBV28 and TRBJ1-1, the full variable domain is DVKVTQSSRYLVKRTGEKVFLECVQDMDHENMFWYRQDPGLGLRLIYFSYDVKMKEKGDIPEGYSVSREKKERFSLILESASTNQTSMYLCASIKDRLFGTEAFFGQGTRLTVV.

The CDR3 DNA reads TGCGCCAGCAGCCAGGGGGGAGCAGGGGATGAAAAACTGTTTTTT. It yields the protein CASSQGGAGDEKLFF. The V and J genes are TRBV4-3 and TRBJ1-4; possible D gene TRBD1, 6 bases. Germline CDR1 LGHNA, CDR2 YSLEER. V lost 3 bases and J lost 6, with 14 bases in between. The CDR3 length is 15 residues.

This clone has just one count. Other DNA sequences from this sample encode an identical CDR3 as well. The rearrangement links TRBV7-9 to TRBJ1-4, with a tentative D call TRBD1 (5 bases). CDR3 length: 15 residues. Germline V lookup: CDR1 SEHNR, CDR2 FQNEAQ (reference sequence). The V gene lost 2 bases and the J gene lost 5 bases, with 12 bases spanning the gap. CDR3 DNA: TGTGCCAGCAGCTTACTAGGGACTGGGAATGAAAAACTGTTTTTT. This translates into CASSLLGTGNEKLFF.

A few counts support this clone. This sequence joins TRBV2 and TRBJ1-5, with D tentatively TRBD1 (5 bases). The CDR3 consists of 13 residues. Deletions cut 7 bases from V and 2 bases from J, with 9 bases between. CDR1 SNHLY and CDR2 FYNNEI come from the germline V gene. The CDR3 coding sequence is TGTGCCAGCACCCCAGGGCGCAATCAGCCCCAGCATTTT. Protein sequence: CASTPGRNQPQHF.

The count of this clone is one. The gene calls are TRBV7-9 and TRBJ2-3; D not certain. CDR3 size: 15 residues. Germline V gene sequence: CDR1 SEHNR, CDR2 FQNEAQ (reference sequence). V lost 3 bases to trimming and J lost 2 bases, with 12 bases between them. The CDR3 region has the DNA TGTGCCAGCAGCTTTGGGTTAGCCTACACAGATACGCAGTATTTT. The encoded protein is CASSFGLAYTDTQYF.

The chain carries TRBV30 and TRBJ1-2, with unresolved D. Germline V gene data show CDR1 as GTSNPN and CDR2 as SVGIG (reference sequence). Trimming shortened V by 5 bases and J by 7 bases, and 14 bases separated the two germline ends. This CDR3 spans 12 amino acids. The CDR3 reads CAWSGDFGGYTF. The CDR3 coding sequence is TGTGCCTGGTCGGGAGACTTCGGTGGCTACACCTTC. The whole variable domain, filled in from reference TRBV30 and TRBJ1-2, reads SQTIHQWPATLVQPVGSPLSLECTVEGTSNPNLYWYRQAAGRGLQLLFYSVGIGQISSEVPQNLSASRPQDRQFILSSKKLLLSDSGFYLCAWSGDFGGYTFGSGTRLTVV.

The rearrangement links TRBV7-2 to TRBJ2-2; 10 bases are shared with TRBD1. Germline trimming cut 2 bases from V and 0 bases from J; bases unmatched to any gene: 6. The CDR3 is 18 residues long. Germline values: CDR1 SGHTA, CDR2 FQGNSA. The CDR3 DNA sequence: TGTGCCAGCAGCTTACCGACAGGGGGCATAGCGAACACCGGGGAGCTGTTTTTT. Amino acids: CASSLPTGGIANTGELFF.

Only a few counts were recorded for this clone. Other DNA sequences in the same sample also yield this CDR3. Here the CDR3 reads CAWSQEDTQYF. In nucleotides, the CDR3 is TGTGCCTGGAGTCAGGAAGATACGCAGTATTTT. This chain joins TRBV30 and TRBJ2-3; no clear D gene. The germline V and J ends were trimmed by 2 bases and 5 bases, with 5 bases remaining between them. The germline V gene encodes CDR1 GTSNPN and CDR2 SVGIG (reference sequence). The CDR3 consists of 11 residues. The full variable domain, rest sourced from reference TRBV30 and TRBJ2-3, is SQTIHQWPATLVQPVGSPLSLECTVEGTSNPNLYWYRQAAGRGLQLLFYSVGIGQISSEVPQNLSASRPQDRQFILSSKKLLLSDSGFYLCAWSQEDTQYFGPGTRLTVL.

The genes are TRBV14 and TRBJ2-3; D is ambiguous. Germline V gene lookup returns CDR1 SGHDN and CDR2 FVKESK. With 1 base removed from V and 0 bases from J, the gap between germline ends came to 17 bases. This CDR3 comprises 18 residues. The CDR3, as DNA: TGTGCCAGCAGCCAAGTTACCTCTCTCTGGGCTAGCACAGATACGCAGTATTTT. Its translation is CASSQVTSLWASTDTQYF.

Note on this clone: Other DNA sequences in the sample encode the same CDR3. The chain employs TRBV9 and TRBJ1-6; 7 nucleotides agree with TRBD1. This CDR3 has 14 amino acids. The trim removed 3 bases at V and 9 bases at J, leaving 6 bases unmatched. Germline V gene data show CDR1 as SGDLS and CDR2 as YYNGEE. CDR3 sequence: CASSAQGGGSPLHF. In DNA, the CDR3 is TGTGCCAGCAGCGCCCAGGGGGGGGGTTCACCCCTCCACTTT.

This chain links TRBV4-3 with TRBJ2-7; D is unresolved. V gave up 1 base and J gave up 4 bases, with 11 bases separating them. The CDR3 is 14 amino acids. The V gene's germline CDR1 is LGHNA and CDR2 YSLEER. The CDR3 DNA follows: TGCGCCAGCAGCCAAGCAACTGAGAGGTACGAGCAGTACTTC. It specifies CASSQATERYEQYF.

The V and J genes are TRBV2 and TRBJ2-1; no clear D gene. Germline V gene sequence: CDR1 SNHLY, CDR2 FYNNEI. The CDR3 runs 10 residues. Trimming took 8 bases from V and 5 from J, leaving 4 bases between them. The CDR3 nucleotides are TGTGCCAGCTGGAACAATGAGCAGTTCTTC. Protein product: CASWNNEQFF.

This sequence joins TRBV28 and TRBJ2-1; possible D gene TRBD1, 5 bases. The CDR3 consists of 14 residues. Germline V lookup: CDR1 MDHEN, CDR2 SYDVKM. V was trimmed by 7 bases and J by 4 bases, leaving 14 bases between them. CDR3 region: CASTSYRSYNEQFF. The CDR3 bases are TGTGCCAGCACCTCTTACAGGTCTTACAATGAGCAGTTCTTC.

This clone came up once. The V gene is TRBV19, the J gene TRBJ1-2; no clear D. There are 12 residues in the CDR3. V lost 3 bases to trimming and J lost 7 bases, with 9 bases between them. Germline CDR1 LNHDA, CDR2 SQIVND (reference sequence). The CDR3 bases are TGTGCCAGTAGTATGTTGTTGGGTGGCTACACCTTC. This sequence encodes CASSMLLGGYTF.

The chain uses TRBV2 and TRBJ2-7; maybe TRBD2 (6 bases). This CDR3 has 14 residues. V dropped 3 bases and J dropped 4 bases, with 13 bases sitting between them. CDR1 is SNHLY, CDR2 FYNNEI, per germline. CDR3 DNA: TGTGCCAGCAGTGATGTAGGGAGGATATACGAGCAGTACTTC. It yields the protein CASSDVGRIYEQYF.

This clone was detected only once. CDR3 coding DNA: TGTGCCTGGAGCGGGGTGGTGCAGTACAATGAGCAGTTCTTC. The encoded protein is CAWSGVVQYNEQFF. The chain couples TRBV30 to TRBJ2-1; the D gene is possibly TRBD2 (5 bases). V dropped 3 bases and J dropped 4 bases, with 13 bases sitting between them. Germline loops: CDR1 GTSNPN, CDR2 SVGIG (reference sequence). The CDR3 length is 14 residues.

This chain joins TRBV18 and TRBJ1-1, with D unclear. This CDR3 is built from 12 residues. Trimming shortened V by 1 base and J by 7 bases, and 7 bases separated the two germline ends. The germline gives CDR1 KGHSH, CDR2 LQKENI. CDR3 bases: TGTGCCAGCTCACCACGGCCATTTGAAGCTTTCTTT. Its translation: CASSPRPFEAFF.